This record looks at one T cell receptor beta chain sequence and its context. Its antigen is undetermined. Both 60 Vbeta primers and 13 Jbeta primers went into the PCR. Method: immunoSEQ multiplex PCR; TCRdb's copy keeps in-frame clones and lacks some. There are just over 150,000 clones in the sample; roughly 80% occur only once, and over 2% lies in the top ten. The data are from a study of cytomegalovirus exposure and HLA in healthy donors. Study-level points and caveats: Presence/absence analyses rested on an assumption that sequencing depth was roughly uniform across donors.

CDR1 and CDR2 (germline): SQVTM, ANQGSEA. This CDR3 region has 15 residues. The V and J ends lost 0 bases and 4 bases, in that order; junction bases with no gene match: 7. The receptor comes from a female donor in good health and CMV-seronegative. The rearrangement joins TRBV29-1 to TRBJ1-2; TRBD1 agrees at 8 bases. Sequencing was performed on PBMCs. For the CDR3, the DNA is TGCAGCGTTGAAGATACGGACAGGGCCGGCTATGGCTACACCTTC. It translates to CSVEDTDRAGYGYTF.